These 30 T cell receptor beta chains originate from one sample sequenced in a study of T cells in Graves' hyperthyroidism and ophthalmopathy. Amplification yielded TCR beta CDR3 regions, with RNA transcripts as the source. The TCR CDR3 first-round RT-PCR relied on the HTBI primer set. TCRdb itself ran the multiplex PCR reads through MiXCR, one entry per CDR3 protein. The top ten clones hold less than 20% of a sample with fewer than 600,000 distinct CDR3 sequences, 13% to 15% of them seen once. The sequenced sample consisted of blood. The receptors originated from a woman aged 18 to 35 with Graves' hyperthyroidism.

This clonotype was seen at least ten times. One junction end does not reproduce the germline sequence, and a read error may be involved. The chain uses TRBV2 and TRBJ2-5; D is ambiguous. Germline CDR1 SNHLY, CDR2 FYNNEI. The CDR3 sequence is 10 residues long. The chain's CDR3 is CASIEETQYF. CDR3 DNA: TGTGCCAGCATTGAAGAGACCCAGTACTTC.

This clonotype was seen once. The gene calls are TRBV2 and TRBJ2-7, with 13 bases matching TRBD2. CDR1 is SNHLY and CDR2 is FYNNEI in the germline V gene. This CDR3 region has 15 residues. The J segment lost 5 bases and the V segment lost 3 bases, leaving 4 bases of the junction unmatched. The CDR3 protein is CASSELGLAGDEQYF. As DNA, the CDR3 is TGTGCCAGCAGTGAGTTAGGACTAGCGGGAGACGAGCAGTACTTC.

This clonotype was counted many times. The chain has TRBV19 and TRBJ2-7; D might be TRBD1 (6 bases). CDR3 length: 15 amino acids. Germline CDR1 is LNHDA and CDR2 is SQIVND (reference sequence). Trimming took 3 bases from V and 3 from J, leaving 15 bases between them. Written as DNA, the CDR3 is TGTGCCAGTAGTATCAGGGGATTATTGAGCTACGAGCAGTACTTC. Translated: CASSIRGLLSYEQYF.

This clonotype was seen repeatedly, ten times or more. The chain uses TRBV10-2 and TRBJ1-1, with D unclear. Trimming pared 7 bases from V and 0 bases from J, leaving 9 bases between. Germline CDR1 reads WSHSY; CDR2 reads SAAADI. The CDR3 contains 13 residues. In DNA, the CDR3 is TGCGCCAGCATGGAGTTCATGAACACTGAAGCTTTCTTT. It encodes CASMEFMNTEAFF.

This clonotype was seen repeatedly, ten times or more. The CDR3 sequence is CASFLNRGGYYEQYF. CDR3 nucleotide sequence: TGTGCCAGCTTTCTCAACAGGGGAGGTTACTACGAGCAGTACTTC. The chain uses TRBV7-8 and TRBJ2-7, with D possibly matching TRBD1 (7 bases). V lost 8 bases and J lost 3, with 20 bases in between. The germline V gene has CDR1 SGHVS and CDR2 FQNEAQ. The CDR3 is 15 amino acids. Complete variable domain (other parts from reference TRBV7-8 and TRBJ2-7): GAGVSQSPRYKVAKRGQDVALRCDPISGHVSLFWYQQALGQGPEFLTYFQNEAQLDKSGLPSDRFFAERPEGSVSTLKIQRTQQEDSAVYLCASFLNRGGYYEQYFGPGTRLTVT.

This clonotype was seen many times. The chain couples TRBV10-3 to TRBJ2-3; D is unclear. The CDR3 sequence is 16 residues long. Trimming left V 4 bases short and J 0 bases short, with 14 bases between. Looked up from germline, CDR1 is ENHRY and CDR2 is SYGVKD. The CDR3 sequence: CAISAIGEYSTDTQYF. The CDR3 DNA reads TGTGCCATCAGTGCCATTGGAGAGTATAGCACAGATACGCAGTATTTT.

V gene TRBV12-3 or TRBV12-4 combines with J gene TRBJ2-7; 8 bases agree with TRBD2. The CDR3 consists of 14 residues. V shed 6 bases, J shed 0 bases, and the junction held 4 bases outside the gene matches. The CDR3 protein is CASRTSGASYEQYF. The DNA of the CDR3 is TGTGCCAGCAGAACTAGCGGCGCCTCCTACGAGCAGTACTTC.

This clonotype was seen ten or more times. The chain couples TRBV10-3 to TRBJ1-2, with D maybe TRBD1 (6 bases). The CDR3 is 17 amino acids. V lost 3 bases and J 5 bases, leaving 22 bases between the germline ends. Germline CDR1 and CDR2: ENHRY and SYGVKD. CDR3 amino acids: CAISEGRGRPSRYGYTF. CDR3 nucleotide sequence: TGTGCCATCAGTGAAGGCAGGGGAAGACCCAGTAGATATGGCTACACCTTC.

This clonotype was seen a few times. J is TRBJ1-1 and V is TRBV20-1; the D gene is possibly TRBD1 (5 bases). Germline-derived CDR1 and CDR2 are DFQATT and SNEGSKA (reference sequence). The V end lost 3 bases, the J end lost 5 bases, and 16 bases lay between the germline ends. This CDR3 contains 14 residues. CDR3 sequence reads: CSASSTPEGTEAFF. The CDR3 DNA follows: TGCAGTGCTAGCTCGACACCGGAGGGGACTGAAGCTTTCTTT.

This clonotype occurred many times. The chain joins TRBV30 to TRBJ2-1; D is ambiguous. The V gene's germline CDR1 is GTSNPN and CDR2 SVGIG (reference sequence). The CDR3 totals 12 residues. V was cut by 4 bases and J by 5 bases, with 9 bases left in between. CDR3 region: CAWMGLDNEQFF. In nucleotides, the CDR3 is TGTGCCTGGATGGGTCTAGACAATGAGCAGTTCTTC. Combining the CDR3 with reference TRBV30 and TRBJ2-1 gives the whole variable domain SQTIHQWPATLVQPVGSPLSLECTVEGTSNPNLYWYRQAAGRGLQLLFYSVGIGQISSEVPQNLSASRPQDRQFILSSKKLLLSDSGFYLCAWMGLDNEQFFGPGTRLTVL.

This clonotype was detected many times. The gene calls are TRBV30 and TRBJ2-7; 7 bases are a match to TRBD1. The CDR3 extends over 15 amino acids. Germline CDR1 GTSNPN, CDR2 SVGIG (reference sequence). The trim removed 0 bases at V and 0 bases at J, leaving 5 bases unmatched. The DNA for the CDR3 is TGTGCCTGGAGTGTTTTCGACAGGGACTCCTACGAGCAGTACTTC. As protein: CAWSVFDRDSYEQYF.

This clonotype was observed a handful of times. The chain uses TRBV10-2 and TRBJ2-7; D is unresolved. The CDR3 has 13 residues. From germline, CDR1 is WSHSY and CDR2 SAAADI. V lost 3 bases and J 3 bases, leaving 9 bases between the germline ends. The CDR3 spells CASSEDAVYEQYV. The CDR3 DNA sequence: TGCGCCAGCAGTGAAGACGCTGTCTACGAGCAGTACGTC.

This chain connects TRBV20-1 to TRBJ1-5; D possibly corresponds to TRBD1 (5 bases). Germline V lookup: CDR1 DFQATT, CDR2 SNEGSKA (reference sequence). V was pared by 4 bases and J by 11 bases, with 21 bases between. This CDR3 spans 14 amino acids. For the CDR3, the DNA is TGCAGTGCTATATATTTAGGGGCCGGTCGGACCCAGCATTTT. The encoded protein is CSAIYLGAGRTQHF.

Points on this clonotype: With a much larger clone just one base away, this may be a read error. The J gene is TRBJ2-5, the V gene TRBV7-9, with 8 bases fitting TRBD1. The CDR3 loop spans 15 amino acids. Germline V CDR1 and CDR2: SEHNR, FQNEAQ (reference sequence). The DNA for the CDR3 is TGTGCCGGCAGCTATGACCAGGGGGCGCGTGAGACCCAGTACTTC. Translated, it gives CAGSYDQGARETQYF.

This chain links TRBV4-1 with TRBJ2-7, with 7 positions matching TRBD2. Germline assignment: CDR1 MGHRA and CDR2 YSYEKL. This CDR3 spans 17 amino acids. Trimming cost V 1 base and J 0 bases; bases outside gene matches: 9. The CDR3 loop is CASSQGSPSGNSYEQYF. CDR3 DNA: TGCGCCAGCAGCCAAGGATCGCCTAGCGGAAACTCCTACGAGCAGTACTTC.

This clonotype was recorded a few times. The gene calls are TRBV24-1 and TRBJ2-7; TRBD2 matches at 7 bases. Germline V gives CDR1 KGHDR, CDR2 SFDVKD. The V segment lost 6 bases and the J segment 2 bases; nucleotides outside the gene matches: 3. This CDR3 is 13 amino acids long. For the CDR3, the DNA is TGTGCCACCAGTTCCGGGACTACCTACGAGCAGTACTTC. Its protein is CATSSGTTYEQYF.

This clonotype showed up just once. It may be a read error: a sequence one base away is much more abundant. The V and J genes are TRBV5-1 and TRBJ1-1; no clear D gene. CDR1 and CDR2 (germline): SGHRS, YFSETQ. The CDR3 is 12 residues long. V dropped 3 bases and J dropped 3 bases, with 6 bases sitting between them. The CDR3 sequence: CASSWKDTEAFF. The DNA of the CDR3 is TGCGCCAGCAGCTGGAAGGACACTGAAGCTTTCTTT.

Ten or more counts support this clonotype. This chain links TRBV12-3 or TRBV12-4 with TRBJ2-2, with 11 positions matching TRBD2. The CDR3 sequence is 16 residues long. Trimming cost V 6 bases and J 5 bases; bases outside gene matches: 8. CDR3 sequence reads: CASSPTSGSMTGELFF. The CDR3 coding sequence is TGTGCCAGCAGCCCCACTAGCGGGAGTATGACCGGGGAGCTGTTTTTT.

This clonotype occurred many times. The CDR3 sequence: CASSLGGLGQPQHF. The CDR3 coding sequence is TGTGCCAGCAGCTTGGGGGGGCTCGGCCAGCCCCAGCATTTT. This chain connects TRBV7-9 to TRBJ1-5; TRBD1 might be the D (6 bases). The CDR3 has 14 amino acids. V was clipped by 3 bases and J by 7 bases, with 13 bases between them. Germline CDR1 reads SEHNR; CDR2 reads FQNEAQ (reference sequence).

This clonotype appeared many times. The chain carries TRBV11-1 and TRBJ2-3, with D possibly matching TRBD2 (6 bases). The CDR3 has 14 amino acids. Deletions cut 2 bases from V and 4 bases from J, with 10 bases between. Germline CDR1 is SGHAT and CDR2 is FQDESV (reference sequence). In nucleotides, the CDR3 is TGTGCCAGCAGCTTATCATCTAGCGCAGATACGCAGTATTTT. This gives the protein CASSLSSSADTQYF.

This clonotype was counted a few times. The CDR3 end shows no conserved phenylalanine or tryptophan, and so a read error is likely. The rearrangement joins TRBV5-6 to TRBJ2-7; D unresolved. The germline V gene encodes CDR1 SGHDT and CDR2 YYEEEE. CDR3 length: 13 amino acids. The V and J ends lost 0 bases and 3 bases respectively, with 7 bases between them. CDR3 loop: CASSLVHGYEQYI. The CDR3 bases are TGTGCCAGCAGCTTGGTTCACGGCTACGAGCAGTACATC.

The V call is TRBV6-1, the J call TRBJ2-7; 10 bases match TRBD2. This CDR3 spans 15 amino acids. Germline V gives CDR1 MNHNS, CDR2 SASEGT. The trim removed 11 bases at V and 3 bases at J, leaving 13 bases unmatched. CDR3 nucleotides: TGTGCCTTAACCGCACTAGCGGGACACCTCTACGAGCAGTACGTC. Protein sequence: CALTALAGHLYEQYV.

This clonotype was seen ten or more times. J is TRBJ1-3 and V is TRBV6-1; D ambiguous. The CDR3 length is 13 residues. Germline values: CDR1 MNHNS, CDR2 SASEGT. Trimming took off 10 bases at V and 3 bases at J, with 13 bases between the two ends. CDR3 nucleotide sequence: TGTGCCACCACCCGGAACAATGGAAACACCATATATTTT. Encoded protein: CATTRNNGNTIYF.

In this sample, this clonotype turned up many times. V usage is TRBV4-2 and J usage is TRBJ1-1; the D gene is possibly TRBD1 (5 bases). Germline assignment: CDR1 LGHNA and CDR2 YNFKEQ. V lost 0 bases to trimming and J lost 11 bases, with 13 bases between them. The CDR3 runs 13 residues. The CDR3 DNA reads TGTGCCAGCAGCCAAGATCCGGGGGAATTGGCTTTCTTT. It encodes CASSQDPGELAFF.

The rearrangement joins TRBV3-1 to TRBJ2-7; 7 bases are a match to TRBD1. J lost 7 bases, V lost 3 bases, and 18 bases had no gene match. The CDR3 runs to 17 residues. CDR1 and CDR2 from the germline V gene are LGHDT and YNNKEL (reference sequence). Written as DNA, the CDR3 is TGTGCCAGCAGCCAGCCTCCCGGACAGGCCCTTCCTGAAGAGCAGTACTTC. Translating gives CASSQPPGQALPEEQYF.

This clonotype was detected ten times or more. The genes are TRBV9 and TRBJ2-1; D might be TRBD1 (5 bases). The CDR3 has 15 amino acids. V lost 5 bases to trimming and J lost 0 bases, with 12 bases between them. Germline V lookup: CDR1 SGDLS, CDR2 YYNGEE. CDR3 DNA: TGTGCCAGCAGAGGTAACAGGAGCTCCTACAATGAGCAGTTCTTC. Protein sequence: CASRGNRSSYNEQFF.

This clonotype was counted many times. The chain uses TRBV11-2 and TRBJ2-1; 7 nucleotides line up with TRBD2. Trimming removed 1 base from V and 4 bases from J; junction bases left unmatched: 10. Germline V gene lookup returns CDR1 SGHAT and CDR2 FQNNGV. This CDR3 is built from 17 residues. As DNA, the CDR3 is TGTGCCAGCAGCTTAGTGGGAAGCGGGGCAGGATACAATGAGCAGTTCTTC. Protein sequence: CASSLVGSGAGYNEQFF.

The rearrangement joins TRBV24-1 to TRBJ2-7; perhaps TRBD1 as D (6 bases). The CDR3 sequence is 14 residues long. CDR1 is KGHDR, CDR2 SFDVKD, per germline. V lost 9 bases to trimming and J lost 6 bases, with 20 bases between them. The CDR3 loop reads CATVRTTGQTEQYV. CDR3 nucleotides: TGTGCCACCGTAAGGACGACAGGTCAAACCGAGCAGTACGTC.

This clonotype has at least ten counts. The chain recombines TRBV2 with TRBJ2-1, with TRBD1 as a possible D gene (6 bases). CDR3 size: 15 residues. Per the germline V gene, CDR1 is SNHLY and CDR2 is FYNNEI. Trimming took 5 bases from V and 2 from J, leaving 13 bases between them. The CDR3 DNA reads TGTGCCAGCAGTAAAAACCGGGACACCTACAATGAGCAGTTCTTC. Translated: CASSKNRDTYNEQFF. Drawing the rest from reference TRBV2 and TRBJ2-1, the complete variable domain is EPEVTQTPSHQVTQMGQEVILRCVPISNHLYFYWYRQILGQKVEFLVSFYNNEISEKSEIFDDQFSVERPDGSNFTLKIRSTKLEDSAMYFCASSKNRDTYNEQFFGPGTRLTVL.

Many counts were recorded for this clonotype. The rearrangement links TRBV9 to TRBJ2-4; D possibly corresponds to TRBD1 (6 bases). V lost 4 bases to trimming and J lost 0 bases, with 14 bases between them. Germline CDR1 reads SGDLS; CDR2 reads YYNGEE. This CDR3 comprises 16 residues. CDR3 bases: TGTGCCAGCAGCCGTACCAGGGGATTAGCCAAAAACATTCAGTACTTC. Protein product: CASSRTRGLAKNIQYF.